Listed here are 23 T cell receptor beta chains from one sample, sequenced in a study of T-cell reconstitution after alpha-beta-depleted transplantation in children (TCRdb year 2016). Libraries were constructed by PCR. Sequencing was carried out with an Illumina HiSeq 2500. To normalize quantification of the TCRbeta repertoire, the TCR libraries were built with molecular barcoding that relied on unique molecular identifiers. TCRdb redid the processing of the public reads, applying fastp at Q25 and MiXCR, and retained in-frame beta chains. Every entry covers one CDR3 protein and lists the most common genes and DNA from its rows. The sample data list about 9,200 distinct CDR3 sequences, and roughly 14% of these were observed just once. The ten largest clones capture 50% to 60% of the sample. Taken with the paper, the label for time point translates to: day 60 (about 2 months) after transplantation. Read against the paper, the sample's treatment or condition label means: allogeneic hematopoietic cell transplantation with graft depleted of TCRalphabeta T cells and CD19 B cells.

The sequenced sample was PBMCs, mostly from graft donor cells, obtained 60 days after TCRalphabeta/CD19-depleted stem cell transplant. These TCRs come from a male patient younger than 18 who had a stem cell transplant for acute lymphoblastic leukemia, so the T cells may come from the graft donor.

By sample fraction, this clonotype is medium-sized. V gene TRBV27 combines with J gene TRBJ2-7; D not resolved. Germline assignment: CDR1 MNHEY and CDR2 SMNVEV (reference sequence). The CDR3 runs to 15 residues. Trimming took 0 bases from V and 2 from J, leaving 11 bases between them. CDR3 sequence reads: CASSLSLRGTYEQYF. For the CDR3, the DNA is TGTGCCAGCAGTTTATCGTTACGAGGAACCTACGAGCAGTACTTC.

This clonotype was recorded many times. The J gene is TRBJ1-5, the V gene TRBV9; maybe TRBD1 (5 bases). Between the trimmed V and J ends, which lost 4 bases and 3 bases, there was a span of 11 bases. The germline gives CDR1 SGDLS, CDR2 YYNGEE. CDR3 length: 14 amino acids. CDR3 residues: CASSLGPYNQPQHF. The CDR3 DNA reads TGTGCCAGCAGCCTGGGGCCCTACAATCAGCCCCAGCATTTT.

This clonotype appeared many times. The V call is TRBV27, the J call TRBJ2-3, with 7 bases lining up with TRBD2. V was pared by 4 bases and J by 1 base, with 11 bases of the junction left unmatched. There are 17 residues in the CDR3. Germline V CDR1 and CDR2: MNHEY, SMNVEV (reference sequence). CDR3 nucleotides: TGTGCCAGCAGTTATCGACGGACTAGTACCGGCACAGATACGCAGTATTTT. Its protein is CASSYRRTSTGTDTQYF.

The CDR3 DNA sequence: TGTGCCAGCAGCCCGACAGGGGGATCCTACGAGCAGTACTTC. It encodes CASSPTGGSYEQYF. The V and J genes are TRBV13 and TRBJ2-7; 9 nucleotides agree with TRBD1. The CDR3 spans 14 residues. Trimming cost V 5 bases and J 1 base; bases outside gene matches: 3. Germline V gene data show CDR1 as PRHDT and CDR2 as FYEKMQ (reference sequence).

This clonotype was detected ten times or more. The chain couples TRBV5-1 to TRBJ1-2, with TRBD1 as a possible D gene (5 bases). The germline V and J ends were trimmed by 0 bases and 8 bases, with 17 bases remaining between them. The CDR3 contains 15 residues. Germline CDR1 reads SGHRS; CDR2 reads YFSETQ. The CDR3 protein is CASSLARAAGEGYTF. CDR3 DNA sequence: TGCGCCAGCAGCTTGGCCAGGGCAGCGGGGGAGGGCTACACCTTC. Supplemented by reference TRBV5-1 and TRBJ1-2, the full variable domain reads KAGVTQTPRYLIKTRGQQVTLSCSPISGHRSVSWYQQTPGQGLQFLFEYFSETQRNKGNFPGRFSGRQFSNSRSEMNVSTLELGDSALYLCASSLARAAGEGYTFGSGTRLTVV.

The table lists this clonotype with many counts. This sequence joins TRBV18 and TRBJ2-7, with D perhaps matching TRBD1 (5 bases). CDR1 is KGHSH, CDR2 LQKENI, per germline. The V and J ends lost 2 bases and 10 bases respectively, with 15 bases between them. The CDR3 loop spans 13 amino acids. CDR3 in DNA: TGTGCCAGCTCACCATCCCCAGGCAGGGTTCAGTACTTC. Protein sequence: CASSPSPGRVQYF.

This clonotype was seen repeatedly, ten times or more. V is TRBV20-1 and J is TRBJ2-1; 8 bases fit TRBD2. This CDR3 is 12 amino acids long. Trimming at V came to 7 bases and at J to 7 bases, leaving 6 bases not matched to a gene. The germline gives CDR1 DFQATT, CDR2 SNEGSKA (reference sequence). The CDR3 DNA reads TGCAGTGGAGCGGGAGCATTAAATGAGCAGTTCTTC. Residues: CSGAGALNEQFF.

CDR3 protein: CAMGSGTLVIEQYF. CDR3 sequence (DNA): TGTGCCATGGGCTCCGGGACTCTCGTTATCGAGCAGTACTTC. The rearrangement links TRBV28 to TRBJ2-7; a weak D match, TRBD2 (6 bases). The CDR3 loop spans 14 amino acids. Germline V gives CDR1 MDHEN, CDR2 SYDVKM. V lost 10 bases and J lost 6, with 22 bases in between.

This clonotype showed up many times. The genes are TRBV28 and TRBJ1-3; weak D call: TRBD1 (5 bases). CDR1 is MDHEN and CDR2 is SYDVKM in the germline V gene. Deletions cut 0 bases from V and 4 bases from J, with 13 bases between. This CDR3 region has 16 residues. CDR3 amino acids: CASSLWGRAVGNTIYF. The CDR3 DNA is TGTGCCAGCAGTTTATGGGGGCGCGCGGTAGGAAACACCATATATTTT.

This clonotype has at least ten counts. V is TRBV9 and J is TRBJ2-5; 7 nucleotides align to TRBD1. Germline V gene lookup returns CDR1 SGDLS and CDR2 YYNGEE. The CDR3 is 14 amino acids. V trimming: 0 bases; J trimming: 4 bases; junction bases outside the gene matches: 3. The CDR3 reads CASSVGQGGETQYF. The CDR3 coding sequence is TGTGCCAGCAGCGTAGGACAGGGTGGAGAGACCCAGTACTTC.

This chain joins TRBV7-9 and TRBJ2-7; 7 bases map to TRBD1. Germline CDR1 and CDR2: SEHNR and FQNEAQ (reference sequence). J gave up 2 bases and V 2 bases, and 6 bases lay outside the gene matches. The CDR3 length is 15 residues. This CDR3 reads CASSLRTGDTYEQYF. CDR3 sequence (DNA): TGTGCCAGCAGCTTAAGGACAGGCGATACCTACGAGCAGTACTTC.

This chain uses TRBV11-1 with TRBJ1-1, with a tentative D call TRBD1 (6 bases). CDR1 is SGHAT and CDR2 is FQDESV in the germline V gene (reference sequence). The CDR3 is 16 residues long. V was trimmed by 5 bases and J by 4 bases, leaving 20 bases between them. CDR3 protein: CASSPPGGGSSTEAFF. DNA of the CDR3: TGTGCCAGCAGCCCGCCTGGAGGGGGTAGTAGCACTGAAGCTTTCTTT.

This clonotype was recorded many times. For the CDR3, the DNA is TGTGCCAGCTCCGCATCTCGGGGGGCCAACGTCCTGACTTTC. Amino acids: CASSASRGANVLTF. The V gene is TRBV25-1, the J gene TRBJ2-6; no firm D call. Deletions cut 8 bases from V and 4 bases from J, with 12 bases between. Germline CDR1 reads MGHDK; CDR2 reads SYGVNS. The CDR3 is 14 residues long.

This clonotype was seen repeatedly, ten times or more. The rearrangement links TRBV12-3 or TRBV12-4 to TRBJ2-7, with 7 bases that match TRBD2. The V segment lost 4 bases and the J segment 5 bases; nucleotides outside the gene matches: 20. The CDR3 consists of 18 residues. The CDR3 DNA reads as TGTGCCAGCAGTTCCCCCAGCTGGGCGGGAGACGCTATTGACGAGCAGTACTTC. Translated: CASSSPSWAGDAIDEQYF.

There are many counts of this clonotype. The chain recombines TRBV27 with TRBJ2-2; 8 bases are shared with TRBD1. Germline CDR1 reads MNHEY; CDR2 reads SMNVEV (reference sequence). The junction had 4 bases not matched to a gene; V was cut back by 4 bases and J by 6 bases. The CDR3 sequence is 14 residues long. The CDR3 reads CASSWTGSAGELFF. The CDR3 nucleotides read TGTGCCAGCAGTTGGACAGGGTCCGCCGGGGAGCTGTTTTTT.

Within the sample, this clonotype is medium-sized. V is TRBV3-1 and J is TRBJ2-1; possibly TRBD2 for D (5 bases). Germline-derived CDR1 and CDR2 are LGHDT and YNNKEL (reference sequence). CDR3 length: 15 residues. Trimming pared 8 bases from V and 6 bases from J, leaving 20 bases between. This CDR3 is CASRLYGSPPNEQFF. DNA of the CDR3: TGTGCCAGCCGCCTATATGGGAGCCCGCCCAATGAGCAGTTCTTC.

The chain combines TRBV15 with TRBJ2-5; the D is unclear. This CDR3 spans 15 amino acids. The germline V gene has CDR1 LNHNV and CDR2 YYDKDF (reference sequence). Trimming removed 1 base at V and 5 bases at J, with 14 bases between. The CDR3 DNA reads as TGTGCCACCAGCAGAGTACACACAAGTGGCGAGACCCAGTACTTC. Its translation: CATSRVHTSGETQYF. The variable domain in full, with the rest retrieved from reference TRBV15 and TRBJ2-5, is DAMVIQNPRYQVTQFGKPVTLSCSQTLNHNVMYWYQQKSSQAPKLLFHYYDKDFNNEADTPDNFQSRRPNTSFCFLDIRSPGLGDTAMYLCATSRVHTSGETQYFGPGTRLLVL.

This clonotype was counted at least ten times. The rearrangement joins TRBV18 to TRBJ1-5; D is possibly TRBD1 (5 bases). The CDR3 has 16 amino acids. The germline CDR1 and CDR2 sequences are KGHSH and LQKENI. V was pared by 3 bases and J by 3 bases, with 15 bases between. The CDR3 spells CASSPSFDSYNQPQHF. CDR3 DNA sequence: TGTGCCAGCTCACCCTCCTTCGACAGCTACAATCAGCCCCAGCATTTT.

This clonotype has only a few counts. V usage is TRBV20-1 and J usage is TRBJ2-3, with 11 bases fitting TRBD2. Germline lookup yields CDR1 DFQATT and CDR2 SNEGSKA (reference sequence). The CDR3 sequence is 15 residues long. The V segment lost 1 base and the J segment 3 bases; nucleotides outside the gene matches: 3. For the CDR3, the DNA is TGCAGTGCTAGAGTCCTAGCGGGAGGAACAGATACGCAGTATTTT. This sequence encodes CSARVLAGGTDTQYF.

This clonotype is judged medium-sized. The rearrangement uses TRBV7-2 and TRBJ1-3; no clear D. Trimming pared 2 bases from V and 3 bases from J, leaving 11 bases between. The CDR3 is made up of 15 amino acids. Germline values: CDR1 SGHTA, CDR2 FQGNSA. The CDR3 is CASSLMPRSGNTIYF. CDR3 DNA: TGTGCCAGCAGCTTAATGCCTCGCAGTGGAAACACCATATATTTT.

The CDR3 coding sequence is TGTGCCAGCACCATTACGCAGGGGTTAGCGGAGACCCAGTACTTC. This encodes CASTITQGLAETQYF. The rearrangement uses TRBV7-9 and TRBJ2-5; D is possibly TRBD1 (6 bases). There are 15 residues in the CDR3. The germline CDR1 and CDR2 sequences are SEHNR and FQNEAQ (reference sequence). With 7 bases removed from V and 5 bases from J, the gap between germline ends came to 20 bases. The full variable domain, rest sourced from reference TRBV7-9 and TRBJ2-5, is DTGVSQNPRHKITKRGQNVTFRCDPISEHNRLYWYRQTLGQGPEFLTYFQNEAQLEKSRLLSDRFSAERPKGSFSTLEIQRTEQGDSAMYLCASTITQGLAETQYFGPGTRLLVL.

Points on this clonotype: This may come from a read error, since a much larger clone is one base off. A read error is likely, as this CDR3 ends without the conserved phenylalanine or tryptophan. The chain is built from TRBV5-1 and TRBJ1-2; D is undetermined. Trimming left V 4 bases short and J 8 bases short, with 33 bases between. The germline V gene has CDR1 SGHRS and CDR2 YFSETQ. This CDR3 has 19 amino acids. CDR3 nucleotide sequence: TGCGCCAGCAGCCCGGCGCGACAATTTACAAGGTCTTCCTATGGCGGCTACACCTTG. It codes for CASSPARQFTRSSYGGYTL.

This clonotype was detected many times. V and J are TRBV14 and TRBJ1-2, with D perhaps TRBD1 (6 bases). The ends were cut back, 0 bases at V and 4 bases at J, with 18 bases in the middle. CDR3 size: 17 residues. Per germline, CDR1 SGHDN and CDR2 FVKESK. Here the CDR3 DNA reads TGTGCCAGCAGCCAAGATTCCCTTGGGGGCATGAGCTATGGCTACACCTTC. Its protein is CASSQDSLGGMSYGYTF.